This is a list of T cell receptor beta chains from one sample in a study of blood T cells in healthy people across ages. MiXCR, applied by TCRdb to the 5' RACE reads, yields one record per CDR3 protein. The sample lists about 580,000 distinct CDR3 sequences; around 50% were seen once. Sequencing was carried out using blood. These receptor sequences come from a man older than 75 in good health. Both conserved end residues are part of each CDR3. A D gene is named only where the DNA matches it firmly. Part of the rows lack a size; the others show once, few, many or a class for expanded clones.

>few|TRBV12-3/TRBV12-4|.|TRBJ1-6
CASSLGRDNSPLHF
TGTGCCAGCAGTTTGGGCAGAGATAATTCACCCCTCCACTTT
>few|TRBV20-1|.|TRBJ2-7
CSGIGTGRREQYF
TGCAGTGGTATTGGGACTGGGCGTCGCGAGCAGTACTTC
>.|TRBV12-3/TRBV12-4|.|TRBJ2-7
CASSSQGERENEQYF
TGTGCCAGCAGTTCCCAGGGGGAGCGGGAGAACGAGCAGTACTTC
>few|TRBV29-1|.|TRBJ2-5
CSVDTGSETQYF
TGCAGCGTTGATACTGGTTCGGAGACCCAGTACTTC
>.|TRBV7-3|.|TRBJ2-1
CASSLTPGRGGYNEQFF
TGTGCCAGCAGCTTAACGCCCGGTAGGGGGGGTTACAATGAGCAGTTCTTC
>many|TRBV6-5|TRBD2|TRBJ2-3
CASRSGVAGGTTDTQYF
TGTGCCAGCAGATCAGGAGTAGCGGGAGGAACGACAGATACGCAGTATTTT
>.|TRBV5-1|.|TRBJ2-3
CASTPQGRGTDTQYF
TGCGCCAGCACCCCGCAGGGGAGGGGCACAGATACGCAGTATTTT
>many|TRBV29-1|.|TRBJ2-3
CSVAVGRTQYF
TGCAGCGTTGCGGTGGGTCGTACGCAGTATTTT
>.|TRBV3-1|.|TRBJ2-7
CASSQDLVLSYEQYF
TGTGCCAGCAGCCAAGATTTGGTGCTATCCTACGAGCAGTACTTC
>.|TRBV4-3|TRBD2|TRBJ2-2
CASSKRLAETGELFF
TGCGCCAGCAGCAAACGACTAGCAGAAACCGGGGAGCTGTTTTTT
>.|TRBV12-3/TRBV12-4|.|TRBJ1-4
CASSRSSLDFEKLFF
TGTGCCAGCAGTAGGTCCTCCCTCGACTTTGAAAAACTGTTTTTT
>.|TRBV6-6|.|TRBJ2-1
CANRSQGHISYEQFF
TGTGCCAACAGATCCCAGGGGCACATTAGCTATGAGCAGTTCTTC
>.|TRBV6-6|.|TRBJ2-5
CASSYGGALSNEQYF
TGTGCCAGCAGTTACGGGGGGGCTTTGAGCAATGAGCAGTACTTC
>many|TRBV6-5|TRBD1|TRBJ1-2
CASSYSRGTALSGYTF
TGTGCCAGCAGTTACTCGAGAGGGACAGCCTTGTCCGGCTACACCTTC
>few|TRBV7-8|TRBD1|TRBJ2-6
CASSLSDRGSGANVLTF
TGTGCCAGCAGCTTATCCGACAGGGGCTCTGGGGCCAACGTCCTGACTTTC
>once|TRBV7-9|.|TRBJ2-7
CASSVSGGLEQYF
TGTGCCAGCAGCGTAAGTGGGGGCCTCGAGCAGTACTTC
>few|TRBV9|.|TRBJ2-3
CASSADSGTSTDTQYF
TGTGCCAGCAGCGCAGACAGCGGCACTAGCACAGATACGCAGTATTTT
>.|TRBV5-6|TRBD1|TRBJ2-4
CASSLKFETGKNIQYF
TGTGCCAGCAGCCTGAAGTTTGAGACAGGGAAAAACATTCAGTACTTC
>.|TRBV28|TRBD1|TRBJ1-2
CASSLSGTANGYTF
TGTGCCAGCAGTTTATCCGGGACAGCTAATGGCTACACCTTC
>many|TRBV6-5|TRBD1|TRBJ1-5
CASSYGTGKNQPQHF
TGTGCCAGCAGTTACGGGACAGGGAAAAATCAGCCCCAGCATTTT
>.|TRBV5-1|TRBD1|TRBJ2-1
CASSLSGTGLRNEQFF
TGCGCCAGCAGCTTGTCTGGGACAGGGCTGAGGAATGAGCAGTTCTTC
>.|TRBV7-2|.|TRBJ1-5
CASSSIRSQPQHF
TGTGCCAGCAGCTCGATCCGTAGTCAGCCCCAGCATTTT
>few|TRBV20-1|.|TRBJ2-1
CSAGDFNEQFF
TGCAGTGCTGGGGACTTCAATGAGCAGTTCTTC
>.|TRBV28|.|TRBJ2-3
CASSLFGTDTQYF
TGTGCCAGCAGTTTATTCGGCACAGATACGCAGTATTTT
>.|TRBV3-1|.|TRBJ2-7
CASSQGYRRRTFYEQYF
TGTGCCAGCAGCCAAGGGTACCGCCGGAGGACTTTTTACGAGCAGTACTTC
>few|TRBV10-3|TRBD2|TRBJ2-1
CAISESTSGGDEQFF
TGTGCCATCAGTGAGTCCACTAGCGGAGGGGATGAGCAGTTCTTC
>.|TRBV4-3|TRBD1|TRBJ2-1
CASSQAATGTGQKEQFF
TGCGCCAGCAGCCAAGCGGCAACCGGGACAGGCCAAAAGGAGCAGTTCTTC
>.|TRBV28|TRBD2|TRBJ2-1
CASGLAGGSSYNEQFF
TGTGCCAGCGGACTAGCGGGAGGGAGCTCCTACAATGAGCAGTTCTTC
>few|TRBV5-1|.|TRBJ2-7
CASSEGANAYEQYF
TGCGCCAGCAGCGAAGGAGCCAACGCCTACGAGCAGTACTTC